This passage covers 29 T cell receptor beta chains from one sample sequenced in a study of OX40 agonist ivuxolimab in advanced cancers. Using immunoSEQ multiplex PCR, the repertoire was profiled, and TCRdb retains in-frame clones only, with some absent. The table has about 46,000 clones, around 82% seen once; the top ten hold approximately 3%. The specimen comprised CD4+ or CD8+ T cells sorted from blood, sampled in a trial of the OX40 agonist ivuxolimab. The receptors come from an adult with an advanced solid tumor such as melanoma, head and neck, liver or kidney cancer.

The V call is TRBV29-1, the J call TRBJ2-7, with D possibly matching TRBD1 (6 bases). The CDR3 is 13 amino acids. The V end was cut by 4 bases, the J end by 5 bases, with 15 bases between. CDR1 is SQVTM and CDR2 is ANQGSEA in the germline V gene. CDR3 nucleotides: TGCAGCGTTGGACTCCAGGGGCTCCACGAGCAGTACTTC. Translation: CSVGLQGLHEQYF.

This chain uses TRBV7-9 with TRBJ1-2; no definite D call. Germline CDR1 SEHNR, CDR2 FQNEAQ (reference sequence). Deletions cut 1 base from V and 8 bases from J, with 11 bases between. The CDR3 runs 13 residues. CDR3 sequence reads: CASSLGAWEGYTF. The DNA for the CDR3 is TGTGCCAGCAGCTTAGGGGCGTGGGAGGGCTACACCTTC.

The rearrangement uses TRBV5-1 and TRBJ2-5, with TRBD2 as a possible D gene (5 bases). This CDR3 spans 14 amino acids. Deletions cut 2 bases from V and 2 bases from J, with 10 bases between. Germline V CDR1 and CDR2: SGHRS, YFSETQ. The CDR3 reads CASSFSRTQETQYF. The CDR3 nucleotides are TGCGCCAGCAGCTTTAGCCGGACTCAAGAGACCCAGTACTTC.

The chain employs TRBV5-1 and TRBJ2-5; D gene ambiguous. The CDR3 has 16 residues. Looked up from germline, CDR1 is SGHRS and CDR2 is YFSETQ. V shed 2 bases and J shed 4 bases, with 18 bases lying between them. This chain's CDR3 is CASSFRPPSGGETQYF. The CDR3 DNA is TGCGCCAGCAGCTTTAGGCCTCCCTCGGGTGGAGAGACCCAGTACTTC.

The chain carries TRBV4-1 and TRBJ1-2, with a tentative D call TRBD1 (5 bases). Trimming left V 3 bases short and J 4 bases short, with 18 bases between. Germline loops: CDR1 MGHRA, CDR2 YSYEKL. The CDR3 runs 16 residues. The CDR3 loop is CASSHPTRREGYGYTF. CDR3 sequence (DNA): TGCGCCAGCAGCCATCCCACCCGCAGGGAAGGCTATGGCTACACCTTC.

The J gene is TRBJ2-7, the V gene TRBV5-1; 8 bases align to TRBD1. The junction had 10 bases not matched to a gene; V was cut back by 4 bases and J by 7 bases. CDR1 and CDR2 (germline): SGHRS, YFSETQ. This CDR3 spans 14 amino acids. The DNA for the CDR3 is TGCGCCAGCAGCCAGATGACAGGGGCGAGGGAGCAGTACTTC. It codes for CASSQMTGAREQYF.

Only a few counts were recorded for this clone. This chain links TRBV11-2 with TRBJ2-5; maybe TRBD2 (5 bases). The CDR3 has 16 residues. Trimming pared 5 bases from V and 5 bases from J, leaving 21 bases between. Per the germline V gene, CDR1 is SGHAT and CDR2 is FQNNGV. CDR3 residues: CASSGGNGLSGETQYF. The CDR3 nucleotides are TGTGCCAGCAGCGGAGGAAACGGTTTGTCCGGGGAGACCCAGTACTTC.

The J gene is TRBJ2-2, the V gene TRBV29-1; possibly TRBD1 or TRBD2 for D (5 bases each). The V and J ends lost 4 bases and 2 bases respectively, with 17 bases between them. Per the germline V gene, CDR1 is SQVTM and CDR2 is ANQGSEA. The CDR3 is 16 residues long. The DNA for the CDR3 is TGCAGCGTTGCGGAGAGGGGTGGGTTAAACACCGGGGAGCTGTTTTTT. It encodes CSVAERGGLNTGELFF.

This clone has just a few counts. The chain employs TRBV4-1 and TRBJ1-3; 9 nucleotides line up with TRBD1. This CDR3 is built from 18 residues. V dropped 1 base and J dropped 0; count of bases not matched to a gene: 7. Germline V gene sequence: CDR1 MGHRA, CDR2 YSYEKL. Here the CDR3 reads CASSQAGTGRYSGNTIYF. In nucleotides, the CDR3 is TGCGCCAGCAGCCAAGCCGGGACAGGGAGGTACTCTGGAAACACCATATATTTT.

The chain joins TRBV7-8 to TRBJ1-6; 8 bases line up with TRBD1. Unmatched junction bases numbered 7, after V lost 3 bases and J lost 6 bases. The V gene's germline CDR1 is SGHVS and CDR2 FQNEAQ. The CDR3 is 16 residues long. CDR3 amino acids: CASSLAGQGSNSPLHF. The CDR3 DNA sequence: TGTGCCAGCAGCTTGGCTGGACAGGGCTCTAATTCACCCCTCCACTTT.

Details on this clone: The junction does not match germline at one end; this may be a read error. The chain employs TRBV7-3 and TRBJ2-1, with D unclear. The germline V gene has CDR1 SGHTA and CDR2 FQGTGA. The CDR3 loop spans 13 amino acids. CDR3 residues: CASSFGSSNEQFF. The CDR3 coding sequence is TGTGCCAGCAGCTTTGGGTCCTCCAATGAGCAGTTCTTC. The whole variable domain, filled in from reference TRBV7-3 and TRBJ2-1, reads GAGVSQTPSNKVTEKGKYVELRCDPISGHTALYWYRQSLGQGPEFLIYFQGTGAADDSGLPNDRFFAVRPEGSVSTLKIQRTERGDSAVYLCASSFGSSNEQFFGPGTRLTVL.

This sequence joins TRBV7-2 and TRBJ1-2; 8 nucleotides match TRBD1. The germline V gene encodes CDR1 SGHTA and CDR2 FQGNSA. Trimming cost V 5 bases and J 3 bases; bases outside gene matches: 8. This CDR3 is 15 amino acids long. CDR3 coding DNA: TGTGCCAGCAGCGCTACATTACAGGGGGACTATGGCTACACCTTC. This gives the protein CASSATLQGDYGYTF. The full variable domain, rest sourced from reference TRBV7-2 and TRBJ1-2, is GAGVSQSPSNKVTEKGKDVELRCDPISGHTALYWYRQSLGQGLEFLIYFQGNSAPDKSGLPSDRFSAERTGGSVSTLTIQRTQQEDSAVYLCASSATLQGDYGYTFGSGTRLTVV.

This chain joins TRBV4-1 and TRBJ2-7; the D gene is possibly TRBD1 (5 bases). Germline assignment: CDR1 MGHRA and CDR2 YSYEKL. CDR3 length equals 15 residues. The V gene lost 0 bases and the J gene lost 7 bases, with 16 bases spanning the gap. CDR3 in amino acids: CASSQEEQGFREQYF. The DNA for the CDR3 is TGCGCCAGCAGCCAAGAAGAGCAGGGTTTCAGGGAGCAGTACTTC.

The chain employs TRBV7-8 and TRBJ1-2; D gene ambiguous. Looked up from germline, CDR1 is SGHVS and CDR2 is FQNEAQ. This CDR3 is built from 14 residues. The V end was cut by 10 bases, the J end by 8 bases, with 23 bases between. The CDR3 DNA sequence: TGTGCCACAGCAGAAGGAGGGTCCGGACGGGGCTACACCTTC. Encoded protein: CATAEGGSGRGYTF.

The chain has TRBV19 and TRBJ2-5; 8 nucleotides line up with TRBD1. Unmatched junction bases numbered 9, after V lost 6 bases and J lost 6 bases. CDR1 and CDR2 (germline): LNHDA, SQIVND (reference sequence). The CDR3 runs 14 residues. CDR3 loop: CASRPGQGQKTQYF. As DNA, the CDR3 is TGTGCCAGTAGGCCCGGACAGGGTCAAAAGACCCAGTACTTC. The full variable domain, completed using reference TRBV19 and TRBJ2-5, is DGGITQSPKYLFRKEGQNVTLSCEQNLNHDAMYWYRQDPGQGLRLIYYSQIVNDFQKGDIAEGYSVSREKKESFPLTVTSAQKNPTAFYLCASRPGQGQKTQYFGPGTRLLVL.

In the case of this clone: The germline gene is not matched at one end of the junction; a read error may be the cause. V gene TRBV5-1 combines with J gene TRBJ2-5, with unresolved D. CDR1 and CDR2 from the germline V gene are SGHRS and YFSETQ. This CDR3 has 14 amino acids. Written as DNA, the CDR3 is TGCGCCAGCAGCTTGGAGAACTTACAAGGGACCCAGTACTTC. This gives the protein CASSLENLQGTQYF.

CDR3 residues: CASSTGTGGDSPLHF. In nucleotides, the CDR3 is TGTGCCAGCAGCACCGGGACAGGGGGCGATTCACCCCTCCACTTT. The V call is TRBV11-3, the J call TRBJ1-6, with 12 bases that match TRBD1. V trimming: 5 bases; J trimming: 8 bases; junction bases outside the gene matches: 4. CDR1 SGHNT and CDR2 YENEEA come from the germline V gene. The CDR3 is 15 residues long.

The CDR3 is CASSFQENTEAFF. In DNA form, the CDR3 reads TGTGCCAGCAGCTTCCAGGAGAACACTGAAGCTTTCTTT. The chain carries TRBV7-7 and TRBJ1-1; D call uncertain. The V end was cut by 3 bases, the J end by 1 base, with 6 bases between. The CDR3 spans 13 residues. CDR1 SSHAT and CDR2 FNYEAQ come from the germline V gene (reference sequence).

This clone was seen once. The chain uses TRBV10-3 and TRBJ1-2; 7 bases are a match to TRBD1. The CDR3 sequence is 14 residues long. With 5 bases clipped from V and 2 bases from J, the junction kept 5 bases outside the gene matches. Looked up from germline, CDR1 is ENHRY and CDR2 is SYGVKD. The CDR3 here is CAISKGQENYGYTF. Here the CDR3 DNA reads TGTGCCATCAGTAAAGGACAGGAAAACTATGGCTACACCTTC.

Here the CDR3 reads CASSLTGTPSYEQYF. The CDR3 nucleotides read TGTGCCAGCAGCTTGACCGGGACACCCTCCTACGAGCAGTACTTC. The chain is built from TRBV7-9 and TRBJ2-7; maybe TRBD1 (6 bases). The ends were cut back, 3 bases at V and 0 bases at J, with 12 bases in the middle. Looked up from germline, CDR1 is SEHNR and CDR2 is FQNEAQ (reference sequence). This CDR3 comprises 15 residues.

The chain uses TRBV9 and TRBJ2-5, with TRBD2 identical over 10 bases. CDR1 is SGDLS, CDR2 YYNGEE, per germline. The V segment lost 0 bases and the J segment 5 bases; nucleotides outside the gene matches: 7. This CDR3 has 16 amino acids. CDR3 coding DNA: TGTGCCAGCAGCGTAGGGGCTAGCGGGGGCTGGGAGACCCAGTACTTC. This translates into CASSVGASGGWETQYF.

In its sample, this clone was seen once. The chain has TRBV7-7 and TRBJ2-5; 10 positions agree with TRBD2. The V segment lost 2 bases and the J segment 2 bases; nucleotides outside the gene matches: 5. In germline, CDR1 is SSHAT, CDR2 FNYEAQ (reference sequence). This CDR3 region has 16 residues. Here the CDR3 reads CASSLNSGGIQETQYF. The CDR3 coding sequence is TGTGCCAGCAGCTTAAATAGCGGGGGGATTCAAGAGACCCAGTACTTC.

The V and J genes are TRBV7-9 and TRBJ1-4; D may be TRBD1 (6 bases). The CDR3 has 15 residues. Germline assignment: CDR1 SEHNR and CDR2 FQNEAQ (reference sequence). Trimming took off 4 bases at V and 7 bases at J, with 16 bases between the two ends. The CDR3: CASSSHREDGEKLFF. The CDR3 DNA reads as TGTGCCAGCAGCTCCCACAGGGAGGATGGTGAAAAACTGTTTTTT.

The chain recombines TRBV27 with TRBJ2-3; D call uncertain. Germline-derived CDR1 and CDR2 are MNHEY and SMNVEV (reference sequence). V dropped 1 base and J dropped 1 base, with 6 bases sitting between them. This CDR3 has 14 amino acids. The CDR3 loop is CASSLWQGTDTQYF. DNA for the CDR3: TGTGCCAGCAGTTTATGGCAGGGCACAGATACGCAGTATTTT.

The V and J genes are TRBV18 and TRBJ1-1; no reliable D call. CDR3 length: 13 residues. CDR1 and CDR2 (germline): KGHSH, LQKENI. The germline V and J ends were trimmed by 4 bases and 5 bases, with 11 bases remaining between them. This CDR3 is CASSQEIGTEAFF. The CDR3 DNA reads as TGTGCCAGCTCACAAGAAATAGGGACTGAAGCTTTCTTT.

The rearrangement links TRBV7-7 to TRBJ2-5; possibly TRBD1 for D (5 bases). The CDR3 loop spans 13 amino acids. CDR1 and CDR2 from the germline V gene are SSHAT and FNYEAQ (reference sequence). V gave up 0 bases and J gave up 4 bases, with 6 bases separating them. CDR3 residues: CASSLAQGETQYF. CDR3 nucleotide sequence: TGTGCCAGCAGCTTAGCGCAGGGAGAGACCCAGTACTTC.

The chain carries TRBV27 and TRBJ2-7, with 16 positions matching TRBD2. The CDR3 length is 20 residues. V shed 5 bases, J shed 3 bases, and the junction held 16 bases outside the gene matches. Germline lookup yields CDR1 MNHEY and CDR2 SMNVEV (reference sequence). CDR3 region: CASSPMGMGLAGGLNYEQYF. The CDR3 DNA is TGTGCCAGCAGTCCGATGGGAATGGGACTAGCGGGGGGGCTCAACTACGAGCAGTACTTC.

This chain joins TRBV4-3 and TRBJ2-1, with a tentative D call TRBD1 (6 bases). V was pared by 2 bases and J by 5 bases, with 10 bases between. CDR1 and CDR2 (germline): LGHNA, YSLEER. The CDR3 length is 14 residues. The CDR3 coding sequence is TGCGCCAGCAGCCAATGGGGGCCAGACAATGAGCAGTTCTTC. Its translation is CASSQWGPDNEQFF.

The chain carries TRBV7-3 and TRBJ1-6; D remains unclear. Trimming cost V 1 base and J 9 bases, with 7 bases left between them. This CDR3 spans 13 amino acids. CDR1 and CDR2 (germline): SGHTA, FQGTGA. CDR3: CASSLKPSSPLHF. The CDR3, as DNA: TGTGCCAGCAGCTTAAAGCCGTCTTCACCCCTCCACTTT.